Shown below are 20 T cell receptor beta chains from a single sample sequenced in a study of brain T cells in children with intractable seizures. Only in-frame clones appear in the TCRdb table, and some are missing; sequencing was by immunoSEQ multiplex PCR. The sample has over 20,000 clones; approximately 94% are singletons. This specimen was peripheral blood, taken at surgery. The receptors shown here come from a boy between 10 and 17 years old with focal cortical dysplasia and intractable seizures.

The chain recombines TRBV2 with TRBJ2-1; 7 bases align to TRBD1. The CDR3 contains 16 residues. The V and J ends lost 6 bases and 0 bases, in that order; junction bases with no gene match: 8. Germline lookup yields CDR1 SNHLY and CDR2 FYNNEI. The CDR3 bases are TGTGCCAGCAGGGAGACAGGGAGAGCCTCCTACAATGAGCAGTTCTTC. Translation gives CASRETGRASYNEQFF.

The rearrangement links TRBV5-6 to TRBJ2-6; no reliable D call. Trimming left V 3 bases short and J 0 bases short, with 16 bases between. Germline lookup yields CDR1 SGHDT and CDR2 YYEEEE. This CDR3 contains 18 residues. The CDR3, as DNA: TGTGCCAGCAGCTATGCACACATTCCTAGCTCTGGGGCCAACGTCCTGACTTTC. This gives the protein CASSYAHIPSSGANVLTF.

The V call is TRBV6-5, the J call TRBJ1-4; weak D call: TRBD1 (6 bases). Trimming removed 5 bases from V and 3 bases from J, with 13 bases in between. The CDR3 extends over 15 amino acids. Per germline, CDR1 MNHEY and CDR2 SVGAGI. The CDR3 DNA follows: TGTGCCAGCAGTAGCACAGGGTCGCCTAATGAAAAACTGTTTTTT. Protein product: CASSSTGSPNEKLFF.

The V and J genes are TRBV20-1 and TRBJ2-1; D is ambiguous. Trimming took off 0 bases at V and 14 bases at J, with 11 bases between the two ends. CDR1 is DFQATT and CDR2 is SNEGSKA in the germline V gene (reference sequence). The CDR3 runs to 11 residues. The CDR3 coding sequence is TGCAGTGCTAGAGATCCCCTCCGTGAGTTCTTC. Protein sequence: CSARDPLREFF.

This clone has just one count. The rearrangement links TRBV5-4 to TRBJ2-5, with D perhaps TRBD1 (5 bases). The CDR3 spans 16 residues. V lost 0 bases and J lost 5, with 17 bases in between. Germline assignment: CDR1 SGHNT and CDR2 YYREEE (reference sequence). CDR3 loop: CASSLGLSGNGETQYF. The CDR3 DNA follows: TGTGCCAGCAGCTTGGGCCTTTCAGGGAATGGGGAGACCCAGTACTTC.

The CDR3 sequence is CSASRGQGNYGYTF. The CDR3 DNA reads as TGCAGTGCTAGTAGGGGACAGGGAAACTATGGCTACACCTTC. The rearrangement links TRBV20-1 to TRBJ1-2; 9 bases align to TRBD1. The CDR3 has 14 amino acids. The V gene end was trimmed by 3 bases and the J gene end by 2 bases; junction bases not matched to a gene: 4. Germline values: CDR1 DFQATT, CDR2 SNEGSKA (reference sequence).

V gene TRBV18 combines with J gene TRBJ2-7; possible D gene TRBD1, 6 bases. The V end lost 1 base, the J end lost 2 bases, and 24 bases lay between the germline ends. CDR1 is KGHSH, CDR2 LQKENI, per germline. The CDR3 has 19 amino acids. In nucleotides, the CDR3 is TGTGCCAGCTCACCACTTCCTCCGGGACAAAACCCGAGGGCCTACGAGCAGTACTTC. Translation: CASSPLPPGQNPRAYEQYF.

This clone was recorded a few times. The chain is built from TRBV6-6 and TRBJ2-7; TRBD1 matches 8 bases. V lost 5 bases and J lost 4; bases outside the gene matches: 13. The CDR3 runs 16 residues. Germline CDR1 MNHNY, CDR2 SVGAGI (reference sequence). The CDR3 here is CASSARNGTGDYEQYV. The CDR3 DNA is TGTGCCAGCAGTGCGCGGAACGGGACAGGTGATTACGAGCAGTACGTC.

The chain has TRBV29-1 and TRBJ1-4, with TRBD1 as a possible D gene (5 bases). Trimming cost V 0 bases and J 8 bases, with 13 bases left between them. There are 14 residues in the CDR3. Germline CDR1 reads SQVTM; CDR2 reads ANQGSEA. The CDR3 region has the DNA TGCAGCGTTGAAGAGGGGCAGGGAGGGGAAAAACTGTTTTTT. Translation gives CSVEEGQGGEKLFF.

V is TRBV11-2 and J is TRBJ2-2; TRBD2 agrees at 8 bases. Germline assignment: CDR1 SGHAT and CDR2 FQNNGV. With 2 bases clipped from V and 3 bases from J, the junction kept 5 bases outside the gene matches. The CDR3 spans 16 residues. This chain's CDR3 is CASSLSGRADTGELFF. CDR3 in DNA: TGTGCCAGCAGCTTATCCGGGAGGGCAGACACCGGGGAGCTGTTTTTT.

The CDR3: CASSQGVGTQYF. The CDR3 DNA follows: TGTGCCAGCAGCCAGGGAGTTGGGACCCAGTACTTC. V and J are TRBV3-1 (or the pseudogene TRBV3-2) and TRBJ2-5; TRBD2 is a possible D gene (5 bases). V lost 3 bases, J lost 7 bases, and 9 bases lay in between. CDR1 is LGHDT, CDR2 YNNKEL, per germline (reference sequence). The CDR3 runs to 12 residues.

V is TRBV10-1 and J is TRBJ1-2, with D hard to call. V gave up 4 bases and J gave up 1 base, with 7 bases separating them. This CDR3 comprises 13 residues. Germline V lookup: CDR1 WNHNN, CDR2 SYGVQD (reference sequence). The CDR3 loop reads CASSAGVNYGYTF. The CDR3 DNA follows: TGCGCCAGCAGTGCAGGAGTTAACTATGGCTACACCTTC.

J is TRBJ2-7 and V is TRBV11-2, with TRBD1 matching over 9 bases. The CDR3 sequence is 14 residues long. Germline V CDR1 and CDR2: SGHAT, FQNNGV. With V trimmed by 5 bases and J by 6 bases, 8 bases remained unmatched. CDR3 sequence: CASSVPGQGGEQYF. Here the CDR3 DNA reads TGTGCCAGCAGCGTCCCGGGACAGGGAGGCGAGCAGTACTTC.

This chain joins TRBV5-1 and TRBJ1-2; 8 nucleotides agree with TRBD1. The CDR3 runs 14 residues. V shed 4 bases, J shed 1 base, and the junction held 3 bases outside the gene matches. The germline V gene has CDR1 SGHRS and CDR2 YFSETQ. The CDR3 DNA reads TGCGCCAGCAGCCCAACAGGGGGTAACTATGGCTACACCTTC. Protein product: CASSPTGGNYGYTF.

The chain employs TRBV6-5 and TRBJ2-3; D is unresolved. V gave up 0 bases and J gave up 8 bases, with 3 bases separating them. The CDR3 loop spans 11 amino acids. Germline-derived CDR1 and CDR2 are MNHEY and SVGAGI. Here the CDR3 DNA reads TGTGCCAGCAGTTACTCCGGTACGCAGTATTTT. This gives the protein CASSYSGTQYF.

This clone is a singleton in its sample. The genes are TRBV3-1 (or the pseudogene TRBV3-2) and TRBJ2-1; D is possibly TRBD2 (5 bases). Trimming left V 6 bases short and J 7 bases short, with 10 bases between. The CDR3 runs 12 residues. The germline gives CDR1 LGHDT, CDR2 YNNKEL (reference sequence). The CDR3: CASSRGLNEQFF. CDR3 DNA: TGTGCCAGCAGTCGCGGGCTAAATGAGCAGTTCTTC.

This chain uses TRBV28 with TRBJ1-1; no firm D call. This CDR3 spans 15 amino acids. V was clipped by 6 bases and J by 0 bases, with 14 bases between them. CDR1 and CDR2 from the germline V gene are MDHEN and SYDVKM. CDR3 sequence (DNA): TGTGCCAGCAGCGCCACCGGGCGGGTGAACACTGAAGCTTTCTTT. As protein: CASSATGRVNTEAFF.

The chain links TRBV28 to TRBJ1-3; the D is unclear. The CDR3 has 13 amino acids. CDR1 is MDHEN, CDR2 SYDVKM, per germline. Trimming left V 5 bases short and J 5 bases short, with 10 bases between. The CDR3 reads CASSPQGRNTIYF. The CDR3 DNA follows: TGTGCCAGCAGTCCCCAAGGGAGAAACACCATATATTTT.

The chain joins TRBV10-3 to TRBJ1-1; D gene unclear. With 8 bases removed from V and 7 bases from J, the gap between germline ends came to 17 bases. Per germline, CDR1 ENHRY and CDR2 SYGVKD. The CDR3 totals 13 residues. The CDR3 sequence is CAILEDPRFEAFF. CDR3 bases: TGTGCCATCCTGGAGGATCCGCGATTTGAAGCTTTCTTT.

There are a few counts of this clone. V gene TRBV5-6 combines with J gene TRBJ2-7; a weak D match, TRBD2 (5 bases). V dropped 0 bases and J dropped 2 bases, with 9 bases sitting between them. This CDR3 has 14 residues. Germline lookup yields CDR1 SGHDT and CDR2 YYEEEE. The CDR3 loop is CASSLVGSTYEQYF. The CDR3 bases are TGTGCCAGCAGCTTGGTTGGGAGTACCTACGAGCAGTACTTC.